The rows below give T cell receptor beta chains drawn from one sample of a study of CD8 T cells in Susac syndrome. Using its own MiXCR run on the immunoSEQ multiplex PCR reads, TCRdb lists one record per CDR3 protein. The repertoire consists of over 80,000 distinct CDR3 sequences, with approximately 92% occurring once and the leading ten covering over 0.25%. Sequenced: CD8+ T cells from PBMCs. These receptors were collected from a human donor in good health. The CDR3 runs from the conserved cysteine through the conserved F or W.

V gene	J gene	CDR3 protein
TRBV5-6	TRBJ1-1	CASSFREKGLRAFF
TRBV9	TRBJ1-1	CASSPRQGVNTEAFF
TRBV6-6	TRBJ2-7	CASSLDRGYEQYF
TRBV19	TRBJ1-1	CASSEGQTNTEAFF
TRBV28	TRBJ1-5	CASRPEGYNQPQHF
TRBV5-1	TRBJ1-1	CASSLAKALNTEAFF
TRBV7-6	TRBJ2-5	CASSLRGLLPETQYF
TRBV5-1	TRBJ2-1	CASSGGLHEQFF
TRBV7-9	TRBJ2-5	CASRLGGQETQYF
TRBV27	TRBJ1-5	CASSTGVSNQPQHF
TRBV3-1	TRBJ2-7	CASSQGVGYEQYF
TRBV27	TRBJ2-6	CASSETSGAMGANVLTF
TRBV20-1	TRBJ1-2	CSASDPRLTNYGYTF
TRBV20-1	TRBJ1-1	CSASNQKNTEAFF
TRBV13	TRBJ1-2	CASSSGRNYGYTF
TRBV9	TRBJ2-1	CASSVRGGGARNEQFF
TRBV4-1	TRBJ2-5	CASSQDVGDEGTQYF
TRBV2	TRBJ1-1	CASSEAATEAFF
TRBV6-5	TRBJ1-2	CASSSSAVGRDGYTF
TRBV10-3	TRBJ2-5	CAISKETGLQETQYF
TRBV11-2	TRBJ1-6	CASSLSGLNSPLHF
TRBV7-3	TRBJ1-2	CASSLVPGQDYGYTF
TRBV11-2	TRBJ2-7	CASSRRDGAYEQYF
TRBV6-1	TRBJ1-2	CASSRVIGATAGGYTF